The text below deals with one T cell receptor (beta chain). These data are taken from a study of low-dose radiotherapy and immunotherapy resistance in tumors. Study details: Doses of 0.5 Gy per fraction every 2 weeks, totaling 6.5 Gy, went to Cohort 1. The 200 mg/m2 dose of intravenous cyclophosphamide was given every two weeks, one day before radiation and immunotherapy.

Noted time point: before trial treatment. Both TCRalpha and TCRbeta chains were reverse transcribed with V-gene-specific primers. The authors ran 15 to 25 PCR cycles to amplify TCRs with a constant-region primer and V-primer adapter. TCRdb re-called the reads with MiXCR, one entry per CDR3 protein. The sample shows about 39,000 distinct CDR3 sequences, around a third of them seen only once. The receptor was isolated from a male donor with gallbladder cancer. Sequenced material: PBMCs, taken before treatment.

CDR3: CASTRTLPYEQYF. CDR3 nucleotide sequence: TGTGCCAGCACCCGGACACTCCCCTACGAGCAGTACTTC. The chain combines TRBV6-5 with TRBJ2-7; the D gene is possibly TRBD1 (5 bases). Germline CDR1 reads MNHEY; CDR2 reads SVGAGI. The CDR3 is 13 amino acids. V was pared by 7 bases and J by 2 bases, with 12 bases between.